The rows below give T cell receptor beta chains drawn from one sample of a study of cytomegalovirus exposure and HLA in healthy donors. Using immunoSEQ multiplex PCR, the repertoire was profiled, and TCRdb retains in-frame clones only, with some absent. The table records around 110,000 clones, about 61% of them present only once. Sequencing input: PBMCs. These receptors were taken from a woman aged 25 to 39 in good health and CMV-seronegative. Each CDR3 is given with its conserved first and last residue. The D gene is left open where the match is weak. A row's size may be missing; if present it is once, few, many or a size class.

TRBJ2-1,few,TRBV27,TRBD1,CASSLLDRANEQFF,TGTGCCAGCAGTTTATTGGACAGGGCTAATGAGCAGTTCTTC
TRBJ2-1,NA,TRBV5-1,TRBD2,CASSLTGGPTYNEQFF,TGCGCCAGCAGCTTAACGGGAGGGCCTACCTACAATGAGCAGTTCTTC
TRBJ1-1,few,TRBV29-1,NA,CSLKEGNTEAFF,TGCAGCCTAAAGGAGGGGAACACTGAAGCTTTCTTT
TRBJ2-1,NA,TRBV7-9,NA,CASSLSFGLEEQFF,TGTGCCAGCAGCTTATCATTCGGGTTAGAAGAGCAGTTCTTC
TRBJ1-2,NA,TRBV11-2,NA,CASSHDLDYGYTF,TGTGCCAGCAGCCACGACTTAGACTATGGCTACACCTTC
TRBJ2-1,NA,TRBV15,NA,CATSRVGDPLLEYNEQFF,TGTGCCACCAGCAGAGTTGGAGACCCTCTCCTAGAGTACAATGAGCAGTTCTTC
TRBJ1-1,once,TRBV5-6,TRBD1,CASSPDRVGMNTEAFF,TGTGCCAGCAGCCCTGACAGGGTAGGAATGAACACTGAAGCTTTCTTT
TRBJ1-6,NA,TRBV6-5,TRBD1,CASSYRGLNSPLHF,TGTGCCAGCAGTTACAGGGGGCTGAATTCACCCCTCCACTTT
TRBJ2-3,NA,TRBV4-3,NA,CASSPTPTDTQYF,TGCGCCAGCAGCCCTACCCCCACAGATACGCAGTATTTT
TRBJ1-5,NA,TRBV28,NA,CASSFTADNQPQHF,TGTGCCAGCAGTTTTACAGCAGACAATCAGCCCCAGCATTTT
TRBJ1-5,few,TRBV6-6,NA,CASRNRRESNQPQHF,TGTGCCAGCAGGAATAGGAGGGAAAGCAATCAGCCCCAGCATTTT
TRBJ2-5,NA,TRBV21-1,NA,CASSARTIQETQYF,TGTGCCAGCAGCGCCCGGACTATACAAGAGACCCAGTACTTC
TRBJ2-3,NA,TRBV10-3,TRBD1,CAISGPRETGETDTQYF,TGTGCCATCAGTGGCCCCCGCGAGACAGGGGAAACAGATACGCAGTATTTT
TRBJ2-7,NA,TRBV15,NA,CATSRARGDPYEQYF,TGTGCCACCAGCAGAGCCAGGGGGGACCCCTACGAGCAGTACTTC